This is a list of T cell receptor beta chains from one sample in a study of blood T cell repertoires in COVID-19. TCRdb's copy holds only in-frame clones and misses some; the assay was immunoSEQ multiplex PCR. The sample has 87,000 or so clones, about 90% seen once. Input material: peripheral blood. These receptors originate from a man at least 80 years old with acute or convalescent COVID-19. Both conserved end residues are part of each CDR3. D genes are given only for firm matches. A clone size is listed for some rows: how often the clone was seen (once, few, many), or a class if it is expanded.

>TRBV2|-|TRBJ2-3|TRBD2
CASSSTTTSGSRSDTQYF
TGTGCCAGCAGTTCTACTACAACTAGCGGGAGTAGGTCAGATACGCAGTATTTT
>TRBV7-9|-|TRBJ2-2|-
CASSLGSGVVTGELFF
TGTGCCAGCAGCTTAGGGTCGGGAGTGGTCACCGGGGAGCTGTTTTTT
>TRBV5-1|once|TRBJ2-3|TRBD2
CASSLARVAGGPDTQYF
TGCGCCAGCAGCTTGGCTCGGGTAGCGGGGGGGCCAGATACGCAGTATTTT
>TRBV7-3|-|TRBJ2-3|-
CASSRTGLTTDTQYF
TGTGCCAGCAGCCGCACGGGACTTACCACAGATACGCAGTATTTT
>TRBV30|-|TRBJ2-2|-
CAWSLTGFTGELFF
TGTGCCTGGAGCCTGACAGGTTTCACCGGGGAGCTGTTTTTT
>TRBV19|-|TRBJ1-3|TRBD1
CASSMSSGQGARSTIYF
TGTGCCAGTAGTATGTCGTCGGGACAGGGGGCGCGAAGCACCATATATTTT
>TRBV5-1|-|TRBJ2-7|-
CASSIAGTSSYEQYF
TGCGCCAGCAGCATAGCCGGGACAAGCTCCTACGAGCAGTACTTC
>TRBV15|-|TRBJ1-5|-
CATSRALDPGASNQPQHF
TGTGCCACCAGCAGAGCTTTGGATCCAGGGGCCAGCAATCAGCCCCAGCATTTT
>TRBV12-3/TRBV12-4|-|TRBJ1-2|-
CASSRRDTYGYTF
TGTGCCAGCAGTCGTAGAGATACCTATGGCTACACCTTC
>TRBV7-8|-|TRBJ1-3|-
CASSLARQSGNTIYF
TGTGCCAGCAGCTTGGCGAGACAGTCTGGAAACACCATATATTTT
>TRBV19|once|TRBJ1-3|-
CASSKGNGNTIYF
TGTGCCAGTAGTAAGGGGAACGGAAACACCATATATTTT
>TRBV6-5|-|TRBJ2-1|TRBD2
CASSYWGLAGDNEQFF
TGTGCCAGCAGTTACTGGGGACTAGCGGGAGACAACGAGCAGTTCTTC
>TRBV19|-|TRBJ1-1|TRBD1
CASRGQGAAGEAFF
TGTGCCAGTAGAGGACAGGGGGCAGCGGGTGAAGCTTTCTTT
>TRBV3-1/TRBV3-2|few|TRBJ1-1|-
CASSQDNRGGEAFF
TGTGCCAGCAGCCAAGATAATAGAGGTGGTGAAGCTTTCTTT
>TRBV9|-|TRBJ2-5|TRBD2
CASSEGLAAETQYF
TGTGCCAGCAGCGAGGGACTAGCTGCGGAGACCCAGTACTTC
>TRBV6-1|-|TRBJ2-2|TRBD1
CASSETGVGTGELFF
TGTGCCAGCAGTGAGACAGGGGTGGGCACCGGGGAGCTGTTTTTT
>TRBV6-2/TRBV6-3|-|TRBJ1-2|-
CASSYQGSGYGYTF
TGTGCCAGCAGTTATCAGGGGTCGGGCTATGGCTACACCTTC
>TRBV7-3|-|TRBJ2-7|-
CASSSQAGNSYEQYF
TGTGCCAGCAGCTCTCAAGCGGGTAACTCCTACGAGCAGTACTTC
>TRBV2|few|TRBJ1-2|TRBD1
CASRTGADNSGYTF
TGTGCCAGCCGTACAGGGGCGGATAATAGTGGCTACACCTTC
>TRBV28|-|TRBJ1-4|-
CASSRTVNEKLFF
TGTGCCAGCAGTAGGACAGTAAATGAAAAACTGTTTTTT
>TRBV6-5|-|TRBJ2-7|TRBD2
CASRIAGAYGEQYF
TGTGCCAGCCGCATAGCGGGTGCCTATGGCGAGCAGTACTTC
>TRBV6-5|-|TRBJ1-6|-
CASSFGRGSPLHF
TGTGCCAGCAGTTTTGGAAGGGGCTCACCCCTCCACTTT
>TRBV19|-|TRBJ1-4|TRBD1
CASSDRGREKLFF
TGTGCCAGTTCGGACAGGGGGAGAGAAAAACTGTTTTTT
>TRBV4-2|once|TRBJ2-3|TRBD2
CASSQGQVAGETDTQYF
TGTGCCAGCAGCCAAGGTCAAGTGGCGGGGGAAACAGATACGCAGTATTTT
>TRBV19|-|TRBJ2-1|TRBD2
CASRLLAGAYSEQFF
TGTGCCAGTAGGTTACTAGCGGGGGCCTACTCTGAGCAGTTCTTC
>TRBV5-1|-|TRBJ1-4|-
CASSLGAVNEKLFF
TGCGCCAGCAGCTTGGGGGCAGTCAACGAAAAACTGTTTTTT
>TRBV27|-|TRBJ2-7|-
CASSLTAGEQYF
TGTGCCAGCAGTTTAACTGCAGGCGAGCAGTACTTC
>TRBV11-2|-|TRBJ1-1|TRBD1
CASSLLTGGYGTEAFF
TGTGCCAGCAGCTTACTAACAGGGGGCTACGGGACTGAAGCTTTCTTT
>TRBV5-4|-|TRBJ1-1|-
CASSLSTLNTEAFF
TGTGCCAGCAGCTTGTCGACACTCAACACTGAAGCTTTCTTT
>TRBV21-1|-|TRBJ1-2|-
CASTLDGLIDYAGYTF
TGTGCCAGCACCCTGGACGGATTGATAGACTATGCCGGCTACACCTTC
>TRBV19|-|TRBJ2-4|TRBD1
CASSTTGQNIQYF
TGTGCCAGTAGTACGACGGGACAGAACATTCAGTACTTC
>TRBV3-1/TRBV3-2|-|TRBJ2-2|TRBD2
CASSQYTSGSATGELFF
TGTGCCAGCAGCCAATATACTAGCGGGAGTGCAACCGGGGAGCTGTTTTTT
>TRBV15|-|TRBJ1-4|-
CATSRSRDISVREKLFF
TGTGCCACCAGCAGGTCTCGGGACATAAGCGTAAGGGAAAAACTGTTTTTT
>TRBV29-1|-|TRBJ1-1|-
CSVGQGGTEAFF
TGCAGCGTTGGTCAGGGTGGGACTGAAGCTTTCTTT
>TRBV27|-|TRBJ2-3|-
CASSLSRTSTDTQYF
TGTGCCAGCAGTTTAAGTCGGACTAGCACAGATACGCAGTATTTT
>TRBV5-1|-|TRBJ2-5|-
CASSPLEGGETQYF
TGCGCCAGCAGTCCCTTGGAGGGCGGGGAGACCCAGTACTTC
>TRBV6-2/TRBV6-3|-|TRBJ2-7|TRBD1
CASSSGDRVFSYEQYF
TGTGCCAGCAGTTCGGGGGACAGGGTCTTCTCCTACGAGCAGTACTTC
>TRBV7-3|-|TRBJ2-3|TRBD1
CASSSGQATDTQYF
TGTGCCAGCAGCTCGGGACAGGCCACAGATACGCAGTATTTT
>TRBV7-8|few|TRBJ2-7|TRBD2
CAGSGGLAGTYEQYF
TGTGCCGGCTCAGGGGGACTAGCGGGTACCTACGAGCAGTACTTC
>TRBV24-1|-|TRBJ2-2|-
CATSDSRGAAGELFF
TGTGCCACCAGTGATTCCCGGGGGGCGGCCGGGGAGCTGTTTTTT
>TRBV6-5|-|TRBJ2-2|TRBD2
CASSYGLAGRTGELFF
TGTGCCAGCAGTTACGGACTAGCGGGACGCACCGGGGAGCTGTTTTTT
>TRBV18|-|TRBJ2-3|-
CASSPVLQTTDTQYF
TGTGCCAGCTCACCGGTTCTACAGACCACAGATACGCAGTATTTT
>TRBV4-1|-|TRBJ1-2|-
CASSQGAGTYGYTF
TGCGCCAGCAGCCAAGGGGCAGGGACTTATGGCTACACCTTC